This entry lists 17 T cell receptor beta chains sequenced from one sample in a study of T cell responses to AZD1222 COVID-19 vaccine. Some clones are missing from TCRdb's copy, which holds only in-frame ones; the method was immunoSEQ multiplex PCR. The sample has around 160,000 clones; approximately 90% are singletons. The sample in question was peripheral blood, obtained on day 0 of AZD1222 vaccination. These receptors were obtained from an adult in good health.

Here the CDR3 DNA reads TGTGCCAGTAGGCTTCAAAGGACGGCCCGCGGGCAGCCCCAGCATTTT. This translates into CASRLQRTARGQPQHF. The rearrangement joins TRBV19 to TRBJ1-5, with D uncertain. Trimming took off 6 bases at V and 7 bases at J, with 22 bases between the two ends. This CDR3 has 16 amino acids. Germline assignment: CDR1 LNHDA and CDR2 SQIVND (reference sequence).

The table lists this clone with a few counts. The chain is built from TRBV18 and TRBJ1-1, with 10 bases fitting TRBD1. The length of the CDR3 is 16 residues. The J segment lost 3 bases and the V segment lost 4 bases, leaving 8 bases of the junction unmatched. CDR1 is KGHSH, CDR2 LQKENI, per germline. The CDR3 sequence is CASSQNRDRGHTEAFF. The CDR3 DNA follows: TGTGCCAGCTCACAGAACCGGGACAGGGGACACACTGAAGCTTTCTTT.

This clone was recorded only once. V usage is TRBV9 and J usage is TRBJ2-7, with D possibly being TRBD2 (5 bases). Trimming pared 2 bases from V and 0 bases from J, leaving 12 bases between. The CDR3 is made up of 15 amino acids. Germline CDR1 and CDR2: SGDLS and YYNGEE. The CDR3 reads CASSVRDYTSYEQYF. In nucleotides, the CDR3 is TGTGCCAGCAGCGTTCGTGACTACACCTCCTACGAGCAGTACTTC.

This clone was recorded a few times. The chain's CDR3 is CASSFQKYSGANVLTF. Here the CDR3 DNA reads TGTGCCAGCAGTTTCCAAAAGTACTCTGGGGCCAACGTCCTGACTTTC. This chain links TRBV6-5 with TRBJ2-6; no reliable D call. The CDR3 runs to 16 residues. Between the trimmed V and J ends, which lost 4 bases and 0 bases, there was a span of 10 bases. In germline, CDR1 is MNHEY, CDR2 SVGAGI.

The rearrangement uses TRBV15 and TRBJ1-3; 9 positions match TRBD1. CDR1 is LNHNV, CDR2 YYDKDF, per germline (reference sequence). The CDR3 length is 15 residues. Germline trimming cut 8 bases from V and 2 bases from J; bases unmatched to any gene: 7. CDR3 in DNA: TGTGCCACCGGGGGACAGGGAGTCCCTGGAAACACCATATATTTT. Amino acids: CATGGQGVPGNTIYF.

The V gene is TRBV19, the J gene TRBJ2-5, with 9 bases matching TRBD2. Germline assignment: CDR1 LNHDA and CDR2 SQIVND (reference sequence). The CDR3 length is 14 residues. With V trimmed by 5 bases and J by 2 bases, 3 bases remained unmatched. The CDR3 protein is CASSQAGGQETQYF. The CDR3 coding sequence is TGTGCCAGTAGTCAAGCGGGAGGTCAAGAGACCCAGTACTTC.

V is TRBV18 and J is TRBJ1-6; D call uncertain. The CDR3 sequence is 14 residues long. Trimming removed 3 bases from V and 7 bases from J, with 10 bases in between. The germline V gene encodes CDR1 KGHSH and CDR2 LQKENI. The CDR3 loop reads CASSPQDANSPLHF. DNA for the CDR3: TGTGCCAGCTCACCCCAGGACGCCAATTCACCCCTCCACTTT.

The V and J genes are TRBV5-4 and TRBJ1-4; unclear D gene. Germline CDR1 is SGHNT and CDR2 is YYREEE (reference sequence). The CDR3 totals 14 residues. V lost 0 bases to trimming and J lost 7 bases, with 10 bases between them. This CDR3 reads CASSLAAGSEKLFF. Here the CDR3 DNA reads TGTGCCAGCAGCTTGGCCGCGGGGAGTGAAAAACTGTTTTTT.

The V call is TRBV7-2, the J call TRBJ2-1; D is unclear. V shed 2 bases and J shed 8 bases, with 22 bases lying between them. Germline CDR1 SGHTA, CDR2 FQGNSA. The CDR3 sequence is 17 residues long. DNA for the CDR3: TGTGCCAGCAGCTTAAGTATGTACAGAAGCGTTTTCGATGAGCAGTTCTTC. This translates into CASSLSMYRSVFDEQFF. Looking up the rest from reference TRBV7-2 and TRBJ2-1 gives the full variable domain: GAGVSQSPSNKVTEKGKDVELRCDPISGHTALYWYRQSLGQGLEFLIYFQGNSAPDKSGLPSDRFSAERTGGSVSTLTIQRTQQEDSAVYLCASSLSMYRSVFDEQFFGPGTRLTVL.

This chain uses TRBV9 with TRBJ2-1, with 9 bases that match TRBD1. Trimming took 4 bases from V and 0 from J; bases not matched to a gene: 2. This CDR3 region has 15 residues. Germline CDR1 is SGDLS and CDR2 is YYNGEE. CDR3 loop: CASSPTGGSYNEQFF. The CDR3 coding sequence is TGTGCCAGCAGCCCGACAGGGGGCTCCTACAATGAGCAGTTCTTC.

The chain joins TRBV6-5 to TRBJ1-2; TRBD1 is a possible D gene (5 bases). The ends were cut back, 10 bases at V and 6 bases at J, with 18 bases in the middle. This CDR3 comprises 13 residues. CDR1 MNHEY and CDR2 SVGAGI come from the germline V gene. Here the CDR3 DNA reads TGTGCCACGACTGAAGTGCAGGGTGATGGCTACACCTTC. The encoded protein is CATTEVQGDGYTF.

The rearrangement links TRBV4-3 to TRBJ2-5, with 7 bases identical to TRBD2. Trimming removed 3 bases from V and 1 base from J; junction bases left unmatched: 8. The CDR3 length is 16 residues. Germline assignment: CDR1 LGHNA and CDR2 YSLEER. The CDR3 here is CASSQEPGRPQETQYF. The CDR3 DNA sequence: TGCGCCAGCAGCCAGGAGCCCGGGAGGCCCCAAGAGACCCAGTACTTC.

This clone has only a few counts. The chain recombines TRBV21-1 with TRBJ1-1; the table gives TRBD1 as D, unverified against the DNA. TRBV21-1 is a pseudogene. The CDR3 covers 19 residues. The chain's CDR3 is CASSMTPPRQVRLNTEAFF. Here the CDR3 DNA reads TGTGCCAGCAGCATGACACCCCCCCGGCAGGTCCGTCTTAACACTGAAGCTTTCTTT.

J is TRBJ2-5 and V is TRBV4-2; 9 bases map to TRBD2. The CDR3 sequence is 20 residues long. Losses at the gene ends were 0 bases for V and 0 bases for J; bases not matched to a gene: 14. The germline V gene has CDR1 LGHNA and CDR2 YNFKEQ. The CDR3 region has the DNA TGTGCCAGCAGCCAAGATGCAAAGCCTAGCGGGAAGAGGTACCAAGAGACCCAGTACTTC. It specifies CASSQDAKPSGKRYQETQYF.

This clone was picked up a small number of times. The sample has other DNA sequences that encode this CDR3 too. This sequence joins TRBV18 and TRBJ1-5; 9 bases line up with TRBD1. The ends lost 2 bases at V and 6 bases at J; junction bases unmatched: 5. Per the germline V gene, CDR1 is KGHSH and CDR2 is LQKENI. CDR3 length: 15 residues. The CDR3 nucleotides read TGTGCCAGCTCACCAGGACAGGGGCGGATTCAGCCCCAGCATTTT. This sequence encodes CASSPGQGRIQPQHF. Drawing the rest from reference TRBV18 and TRBJ1-5, the complete variable domain is NAGVMQNPRHLVRRRGQEARLRCSPMKGHSHVYWYRQLPEEGLKFMVYLQKENIIDESGMPKERFSAEFPKEGPSILRIQQVVRGDSAAYFCASSPGQGRIQPQHFGDGTRLSIL.

The chain links TRBV18 to TRBJ1-1; D unresolved. There are 13 residues in the CDR3. V was trimmed by 2 bases and J by 4 bases, leaving 8 bases between them. CDR1 is KGHSH, CDR2 LQKENI, per germline. Here the CDR3 DNA reads TGTGCCAGCTCACCAGCTCGGGGCACTGAAGCTTTCTTT. It is translated as CASSPARGTEAFF.

V and J are TRBV7-9 and TRBJ2-1; 10 bases match TRBD2. V lost 4 bases, J lost 6 bases, and 9 bases stayed unmatched. The CDR3 covers 16 residues. The germline CDR1 and CDR2 sequences are SEHNR and FQNEAQ (reference sequence). The CDR3, as DNA: TGTGCCAGCAGCTCCGAAGGGCTAGCGGGAGTCAATGAGCAGTTCTTC. Translation gives CASSSEGLAGVNEQFF.